Presented here are 2 T cell receptor beta chains from one specimen sequenced in a study of OX40 agonist ivuxolimab in advanced cancers. Sequenced by immunoSEQ multiplex PCR; TCRdb stores in-frame clones only, minus some. The data show roughly 18,000 clones, about 80% seen once. Sequencing was performed on CD4+ or CD8+ T cells sorted from blood, taken in a trial of the OX40 agonist ivuxolimab. The receptors were gathered from an adult with an advanced solid tumor such as melanoma, head and neck, liver or kidney cancer.

The chain is built from TRBV2 and TRBJ1-2; a possible D gene is TRBD1 (6 bases). The CDR3 sequence is 13 residues long. Germline V lookup: CDR1 SNHLY, CDR2 FYNNEI. V was pared by 7 bases and J by 2 bases, with 11 bases between. Here the CDR3 reads CASKRGQNYGYTF. CDR3 in DNA: TGTGCCAGCAAGCGGGGGCAAAACTATGGCTACACCTTC.

The chain combines TRBV19 with TRBJ2-4, with D possibly TRBD1 on 6 matching bases. Germline assignment: CDR1 LNHDA and CDR2 SQIVND (reference sequence). V lost 9 bases, J lost 2 bases, and 11 bases lay in between. The CDR3 has 13 residues. The CDR3 DNA is TGTGCCAGCACTACAGGGTCCAAAAACATTCAGTACTTC. Translating gives CASTTGSKNIQYF.